These T cell receptor beta chains were read from a single sample in a study of blood T cell repertoires in COVID-19. Generated by immunoSEQ multiplex PCR, the TCRdb table keeps only in-frame clones and is missing some. The sample has 300,000 to 350,000 clones, approximately 90% seen once. Specimen: peripheral blood. The source of these receptors is a man between 18 and 29 years old with active or convalescent COVID-19. Each CDR3 is given with its conserved first and last residue. A D gene is named only where the DNA matches it firmly. Only some rows state a clone size, as once, few, many or a class for expanded clones.

d_gene: NA
j_gene: TRBJ1-1
abundance: NA
v_gene: TRBV6-5
CDR3aa: CASRVRSYTEAFF
CDR3nt: TGTGCCAGCAGAGTAAGAAGCTACACTGAAGCTTTCTTT

d_gene: TRBD2
j_gene: TRBJ2-1
abundance: NA
v_gene: TRBV5-6
CDR3aa: CASSRLAGGPRNEQFF
CDR3nt: TGTGCCAGCAGCCGCTTAGCGGGGGGGCCTCGCAATGAGCAGTTCTTC

d_gene: NA
j_gene: TRBJ2-7
abundance: NA
v_gene: TRBV7-9
CDR3aa: CASRLAEYEQYF
CDR3nt: TGTGCCAGCCGACTGGCAGAATACGAGCAGTACTTC

d_gene: NA
j_gene: TRBJ1-1
abundance: NA
v_gene: TRBV20-1
CDR3aa: CSASDRGGSTEAFF
CDR3nt: TGCAGTGCTAGTGATCGGGGAGGAAGTACTGAAGCTTTCTTT

d_gene: TRBD1
j_gene: TRBJ1-1
abundance: NA
v_gene: TRBV7-9
CDR3aa: CASTNRGLETEAFF
CDR3nt: TGTGCCAGCACCAACAGGGGGCTGGAGACTGAAGCTTTCTTT

d_gene: TRBD1
j_gene: TRBJ1-1
abundance: NA
v_gene: TRBV29-1
CDR3aa: CSVVRGYTEAFF
CDR3nt: TGCAGCGTTGTCAGGGGGTACACTGAAGCTTTCTTT

d_gene: TRBD1
j_gene: TRBJ1-6
abundance: NA
v_gene: TRBV5-1
CDR3aa: CASSSTGGGPGSPLHF
CDR3nt: TGCGCCAGCAGTTCCACAGGGGGCGGACCTGGATCACCCCTCCACTTT

d_gene: TRBD2
j_gene: TRBJ2-2
abundance: NA
v_gene: TRBV27
CDR3aa: CASSLFSGGTGELFF
CDR3nt: TGTGCCAGCAGTTTATTTAGCGGGGGGACCGGGGAGCTGTTTTTT

d_gene: NA
j_gene: TRBJ2-7
abundance: NA
v_gene: TRBV11-2
CDR3aa: CASSRIGASYEQYF
CDR3nt: TGTGCCAGCAGCCGAATAGGGGCCTCCTACGAGCAGTACTTC

d_gene: TRBD2
j_gene: TRBJ2-3
abundance: NA
v_gene: TRBV4-2
CDR3aa: CASSHGTSGGADTQYF
CDR3nt: TGTGCCAGCAGCCACGGGACTAGCGGGGGGGCAGATACGCAGTATTTT

d_gene: NA
j_gene: TRBJ2-5
abundance: NA
v_gene: TRBV5-1
CDR3aa: CASSLDPTSGTQYF
CDR3nt: TGCGCCAGCAGCTTGGACCCGACTAGTGGAACCCAGTACTTC

d_gene: NA
j_gene: TRBJ1-4
abundance: NA
v_gene: TRBV7-2
CDR3aa: CASSLGGAGPTNEKLFF
CDR3nt: TGTGCCAGCAGCTTAGGTGGGGCAGGCCCAACTAATGAAAAACTGTTTTTT

d_gene: TRBD1
j_gene: TRBJ2-3
abundance: NA
v_gene: TRBV6-5
CDR3aa: CASRGTGTDTQYF
CDR3nt: TGTGCCAGCAGGGGGACAGGCACAGATACGCAGTATTTT

d_gene: TRBD1
j_gene: TRBJ2-4
abundance: NA
v_gene: TRBV28
CDR3aa: CASSPPQGGIQYF
CDR3nt: TGTGCCAGCAGTCCCCCACAGGGGGGCATTCAGTACTTC

d_gene: NA
j_gene: TRBJ2-3
abundance: once
v_gene: TRBV6-2/TRBV6-3
CDR3aa: CASSYVSSTDTQYF
CDR3nt: TGTGCCAGCAGTTACGTGTCTAGCACAGATACGCAGTATTTT

d_gene: NA
j_gene: TRBJ2-2
abundance: NA
v_gene: TRBV7-9
CDR3aa: CASSLSRTVNTGELFF
CDR3nt: TGTGCCAGCAGCCTGTCCCGCACAGTGAACACCGGGGAGCTGTTTTTT